Detailed here is one T cell receptor beta chain. This receptor's antigen is unknown. Base qualities are not at hand, and no much larger clone is one base apart. The sample comes from a study of cytomegalovirus exposure and HLA in healthy donors (dated by TCRdb to the late 2010s). For the study in its entirety: In an earlier analysis of under 600 of the donors, around 290 Gb of sequence data and roughly 100 million unique TCR beta sequences from approximately 180 million T cells were reported. The later analysis used no new phenotypic data to find candidate immune exposures, relying instead on TCR beta sequences and their occurrence across donors. A later analysis re-examined previously published TCR beta repertoires from roughly 720 donors and added high-resolution HLA genotyping to investigate patterns of TCR occurrence. Class I and class II HLA loci were covered by the typing at four-digit resolution. An early release covering roughly 600 HLA-typed donors comprised about 300 gigabases of sequencing data and approximately 85 million unique TCR sequences. The T cell repertoires of 670 or so subjects were profiled by immunosequencing and related to cytomegalovirus serostatus. The genetic ancestry cluster associated with self-reported Caucasian donors included 81% of the 300 to 450 genotyped donors. An earlier analysis of several hundred of the donors applied high-throughput TCR beta sequencing to assess whether each TCR beta V gene segment acted as functional or pseudogenic. Across 398 genotyped donors of the cohort, an average of 235,054 unique TCR beta nucleotide sequences per donor were sequenced, and roughly 17% of those sequences were non-productive. All discovery cohort repertoires had been generated on a single sequencing platform. Because of strong linkage in the cohort, five DR-DQ haplotypes were treated as single units for association and clustering. The study aimed to test whether signatures of past pathogen exposure could be identified by cataloging public T cell receptors. To predict cytomegalovirus infection status, the study combined high-throughput TCR immunosequencing, statistical association of individual TCRs with disease status, and machine learning. A later genetic analysis used genome-wide SNP genotypes for about 55% of the 666 donors, treating that subset as a discovery cohort. Alongside the repertoire data, information on donor age, sex, ethnicity and CMV serostatus was compiled. A separate validation cohort of roughly 110 different subjects was used in addition to the approximately 640-subject first cohort. Typing coverage varied by locus: roughly 629-640 donors for A, B, C, DRB1 and DQB1; roughly 510 for DQA1; about 590 for DPA1; some 470 for DPB1. Study-level results and caveats: A cluster of highly shared sequence variants was judged likely to be a technical artifact of the sequencing pipeline. A later analysis associated around 16,000 TCR beta sequences with specific HLA alleles at a false discovery rate of 0.05. Linkage disequilibrium might explain the correlated functional status among segregating V segments, but an unknown experimental factor could not be ruled out. The 87-base-pair reads could not distinguish some IMGT-functional V segments, including TRBV6-2 and TRBV6-3, so those segments were excluded. A later analysis found that HLA-associated TCR beta chains were more clonally expanded and had lower generation probabilities than equally common non-associated chains. The only immune exposure information available for the cohort was CMV serostatus. Sequencing depth was assumed to be roughly uniform across donors in the presence/absence analyses, though that assumption may not hold. The authors suggested that the approach could potentially be generalized to other disease states and immunological phenotypes. In this cohort, only TCR beta chains were sequenced, and detectable features were limited by the absence of alpha or paired-chain data. An association between a missense DCLRE1C variant and V-gene and J-gene trimming of TCR beta chains was found in a later genetic analysis and replicated in an independent cohort. Three of the identified cytomegalovirus-associated TCR beta chains were confirmed in vitro to be specific for cytomegalovirus antigens. In a later analysis, the rate of TCR association differed among HLA loci, with DRB1 alleles having the most associated TCRs and HLA-C alleles having the fewest. Assigning TCR associations to individual alleles was difficult when HLA alleles, especially DR and DQ, strongly co-occurred. Broadly in line with IMGT annotations, most TCR beta V segments showed up in productive rearrangements about 87% or about 30% of the time in an earlier analysis of around 600 of the donors. A further reported finding was that TCR beta sequences accurately predicted the HLA-A and HLA-B alleles for most subjects in the first cohort. Because counts were too low, roughly 16 rarely observed V segments, including chromosome 9 orphons, were excluded from the earlier analysis of several hundred of the donors. Because HLA typing was missing for some donors at each locus, association tests included only the typed subset. Most TCR sequences were observed very rarely across donors, whereas some public TCRs were present in many individuals. The study gave a list of around 170 TCR beta chains associated with cytomegalovirus. A later analysis found that most CMV-associated TCR beta chains appeared HLA-restricted, with HLA associations seemingly driven largely by CMV exposure. Several of the top co-occurrence clusters appeared to be linked to parvovirus B19, influenza, CMV and Epstein-Barr virus, according to a later analysis. The classifier was reported to diagnose cytomegalovirus status with high specificity and sensitivity in both the original cohort and the validation cohort. A later genetic analysis reported fewer N-insertions in productive TCRs among donors in an Asian-associated ancestry cluster than the roughly 700-donor mean.

There are 16 amino acids in the CDR3, from cysteine to phenylalanine inclusive. Only the CDR3 part of the read is kept: 48 bases, read in frame from the first base. From a lookup of the germline V gene (reference sequence), CDR1 and CDR2 are LNHNV and YYDKDF. Trimming takes 8 bases off V and 1 base off J; junction bases not matched to a gene: 12. Library preparation employed the immunoSEQ multiplex PCR assay. For the multiplex PCR, a mixture combining 60 forward primers for TCR Vbeta segments and 13 reverse primers for TCR Jbeta segments was used. The CDR3 region of rearranged TCR beta genes was amplified from genomic DNA with a multiplex PCR assay. On the Illumina HiSeq System, the amplified TCR beta libraries were sequenced as 87-base-pair reads. As for the authors' bioinformatics: A later analysis tallied 75 million to 95 million unique TCR beta chains across the approximately 670 repertoires, and approximately 11 million of those chains were shared by two or more donors. To remove PCR and sequencing errors, raw reads were error-corrected and collapsed into unique sequences using a nearest-neighbor algorithm that merged closely related sequences. CDR3 sequences were aligned to IMGT reference sequences to assign V, D and J gene segments. Each retained sequence needed at least a six-nucleotide match to both a V gene segment and a J gene segment. Rearrangements were classified as productive when the CDR3 lacked stop codons and remained in frame with V and J, and all other rearrangements were classified as non-productive. Following IMGT convention, CDR3 was defined as the stretch from the second conserved V-encoded cysteine to the conserved J-encoded phenylalanine. In an earlier analysis of more than 550 of the donors, sequences lacking an unambiguous match to a single V gene segment were excluded. An earlier analysis of 500 to 600 of the donors classified V segments as functional when productive rearrangements were above 56.7% and as segregating when the standard deviation between donors was above 5%. A statistical classification framework was built to diagnose cytomegalovirus status from the catalog of TCR beta chain sequences. In a later analysis, TCR nucleotide sequences were compared against IMGT/GENE-DB human TR gene sequences so that V and J genes could be assigned. Using the TCRdist pipeline, a later analysis assigned CDR3 sequences along with most-parsimonious VDJ recombination scenarios. In a later analysis, every TCR beta chain was defined by the combination of its CDR3 amino acid sequence and its V-gene family, and reads without a unique V-gene family were dropped. A later analysis removed 450 to 600 highly shared, low-generation-probability nucleotide sequences to deal with suspected cross-contamination and a sequencing artifact. In a later analysis, a clonal expansion index for each public chain was calculated from normalized within-repertoire ranks of inferred template counts. Generation probabilities in a later analysis came from a VDJ recombination model fitted to out-of-frame rearrangements, and those results were checked against IGoR. Hypergeometric tests were used in a later analysis to score TCR-TCR, TCR-HLA and TCR-CMV co-occurrence, with a repertoire-size bias correction applied to the TCR pairs. In a later analysis, false discovery rates were estimated by permuting HLA or CMV assignments 20 times. In a later analysis, co-occurring TCRs were grouped using DBSCAN, with TCRdist sequence similarity added in when clustering inside HLA-allele-positive subsets. Repertoires with fewer than 30,000 or more than 120,000 public chains were left out of co-occurrence clustering, as were about five repertoires with anomalous nucleotide sharing. Here the immuneACCESS table is served through TCRdb, limited to in-frame sequences with V and J called. Missing clones are a known gap in these copies; in checked studies unresolved V genes cover under half, and the rest lacks a known reason. V and J calls and clone size follow that table, whereas D and trimming were derived from the DNA. Counted in this sample were hundreds of thousands of clones; about 79% of them appeared once. The leading ten clones occupy 1.5% to 2% of the sample.

In total, 630 or so healthy bone marrow donors made up the cohort. All cohort members were sampled while nominally healthy, although unrecorded immune exposures were likely present. The donor was CMV seronegative and belonged to the group of 352 seronegative cohort members. Each donor provided a peripheral blood sample, and peripheral blood mononuclear cells were used for TCR beta sequencing. The Qiagen DNeasy Blood Extraction Kit was used to extract genomic DNA from the blood cell samples. Recombination joined TRBV15 with TRBJ1-1; 8 junctional bases match TRBD1. Material for sequencing was PBMCs. The receptor's source is a man aged 18 to 29 in good health and CMV-seronegative. The nucleotides are TGTGCCACCGGAAGGGGCTCGACAGGGGCGAACACTGAAGCTTTCTTT. Its protein is CATGRGSTGANTEAFF.